This T cell receptor (beta chain) came from a study of regulatory T cells in long-lasting Graves disease. Study background: Patients met the persistent Graves' disease definition after over 5 years of antithyroid drugs with positive TSH receptor antibodies. Study observations and caveats: TCR diversity was lower in persistent Graves' patients than in newly diagnosed ones. In persistent patients, shared public clonotypes (more than 2,500) outnumbered those in new patients (about 1,000).

Germline CDR1 and CDR2: MGHDK and SYGVNS. Trimming stripped 4 bases from V and 1 base from J, with 7 bases between. CDR3 length: 13 amino acids. iRepertoire HTBI primers and Arm-PCR of CDR3 regions built TCR beta libraries. In the original analysis: Samples jointly harbored about 63 TRBV and over 13 TRBJ segments. TCRdb reprocessed the multiplex PCR reads with MiXCR, giving one entry per CDR3 protein. TCRdb assigned the V and J calls; the authors' analysis was not used. The table includes roughly 450,000 distinct CDR3 sequences, about a quarter detected once. This clonotype was recorded only once. Its matching antigen is unknown. Time point given: persistent/refractory GD, antithyroid drugs over 5 years with positive TRAb. The TCR library was prepared using RNA isolated from PBMCs.

The receptor was derived from a female donor with Graves disease. The V gene is TRBV25-1, the J gene TRBJ1-1; D gene ambiguous. The sample in question was peripheral blood mononuclear cells (PBMCs), obtained when the disease was refractory, from a patient treated with antithyroid drugs. CDR3 sequence: CASSAGSNTEAFF. The DNA of the CDR3 is TGTGCCAGCAGTGCTGGTTCGAACACTGAAGCTTTCTTT.